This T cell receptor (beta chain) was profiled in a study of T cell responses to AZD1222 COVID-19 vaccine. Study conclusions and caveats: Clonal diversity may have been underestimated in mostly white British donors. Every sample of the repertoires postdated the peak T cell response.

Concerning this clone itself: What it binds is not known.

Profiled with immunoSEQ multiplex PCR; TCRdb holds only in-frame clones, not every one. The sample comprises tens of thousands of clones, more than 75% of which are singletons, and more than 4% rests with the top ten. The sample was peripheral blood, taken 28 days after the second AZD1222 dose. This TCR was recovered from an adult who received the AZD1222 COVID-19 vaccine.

The CDR3 sequence is CASSSTSSTQYF. CDR3 in DNA: TGTGCCAGCAGCTCTACTAGCAGTACGCAGTATTTT. The chain couples TRBV5-8 to TRBJ2-3; tentatively, D is TRBD2 (6 bases). Germline CDR1 reads SGHTS; CDR2 reads YDEGEE. The CDR3 loop spans 12 amino acids. Between the trimmed V and J ends, which lost 3 bases and 8 bases, there was a span of 10 bases.